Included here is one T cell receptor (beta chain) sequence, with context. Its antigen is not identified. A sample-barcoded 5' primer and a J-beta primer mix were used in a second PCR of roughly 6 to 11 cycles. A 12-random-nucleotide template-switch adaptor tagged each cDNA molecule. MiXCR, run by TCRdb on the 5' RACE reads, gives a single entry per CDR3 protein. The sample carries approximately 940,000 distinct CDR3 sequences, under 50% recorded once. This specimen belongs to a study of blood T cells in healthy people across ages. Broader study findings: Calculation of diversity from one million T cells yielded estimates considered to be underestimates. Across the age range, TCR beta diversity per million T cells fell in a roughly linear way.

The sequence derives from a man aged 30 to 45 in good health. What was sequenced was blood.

CDR3 in amino acids: CASSLVLGHEQYF. For the CDR3, the DNA is TGTGCCAGCAGTTTAGTACTGGGCCACGAGCAGTACTTC. The chain employs TRBV12-3 or TRBV12-4 and TRBJ2-4; D unresolved. The J call may be wrong; the DNA end is better matched by TRBJ2-7. The CDR3 runs 13 residues.